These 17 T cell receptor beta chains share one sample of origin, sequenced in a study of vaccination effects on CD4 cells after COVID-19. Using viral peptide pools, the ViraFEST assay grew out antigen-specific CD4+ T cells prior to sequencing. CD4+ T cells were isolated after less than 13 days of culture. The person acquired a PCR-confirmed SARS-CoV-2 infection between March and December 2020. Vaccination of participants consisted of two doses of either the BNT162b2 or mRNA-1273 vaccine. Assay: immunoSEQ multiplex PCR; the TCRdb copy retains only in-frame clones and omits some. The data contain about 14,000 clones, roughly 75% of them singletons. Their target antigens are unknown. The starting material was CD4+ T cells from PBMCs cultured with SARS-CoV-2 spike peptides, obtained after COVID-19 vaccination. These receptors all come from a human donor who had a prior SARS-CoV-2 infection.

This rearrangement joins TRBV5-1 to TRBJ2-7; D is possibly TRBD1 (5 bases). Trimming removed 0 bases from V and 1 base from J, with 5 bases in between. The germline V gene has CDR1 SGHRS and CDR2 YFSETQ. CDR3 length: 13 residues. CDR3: CASSLGQSYEQYF. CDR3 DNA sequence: TGCGCCAGCAGCTTGGGACAGTCCTACGAGCAGTACTTC.

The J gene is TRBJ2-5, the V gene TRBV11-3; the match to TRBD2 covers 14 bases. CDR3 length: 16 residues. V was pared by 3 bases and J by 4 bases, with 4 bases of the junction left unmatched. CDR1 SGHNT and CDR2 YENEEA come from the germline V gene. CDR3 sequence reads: CASSFPGLAGVETQYF. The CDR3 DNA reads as TGTGCCAGCAGCTTCCCGGGACTAGCGGGAGTAGAGACCCAGTACTTC.

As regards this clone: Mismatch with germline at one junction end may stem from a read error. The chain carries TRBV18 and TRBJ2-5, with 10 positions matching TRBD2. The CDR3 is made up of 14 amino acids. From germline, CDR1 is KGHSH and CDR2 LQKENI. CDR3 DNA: TGTGCCAGCACACCAGCGGGAGGGGGAGAGACCCAGTACTTC. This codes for CASTPAGGGETQYF.

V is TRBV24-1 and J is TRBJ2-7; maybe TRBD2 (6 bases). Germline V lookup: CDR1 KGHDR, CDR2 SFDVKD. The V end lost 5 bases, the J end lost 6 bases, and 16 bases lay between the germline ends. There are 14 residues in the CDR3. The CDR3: CATSAGQGLGEQYF. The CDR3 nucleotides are TGTGCCACCAGTGCTGGGCAGGGACTGGGCGAGCAGTACTTC.

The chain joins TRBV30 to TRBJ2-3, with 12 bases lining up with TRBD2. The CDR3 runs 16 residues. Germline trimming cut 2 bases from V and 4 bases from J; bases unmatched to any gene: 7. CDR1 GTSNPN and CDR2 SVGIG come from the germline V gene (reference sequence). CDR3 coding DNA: TGTGCCTGGAGTCTCCAACTAGCGGGGGGCGCAGATACGCAGTATTTT. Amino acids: CAWSLQLAGGADTQYF.

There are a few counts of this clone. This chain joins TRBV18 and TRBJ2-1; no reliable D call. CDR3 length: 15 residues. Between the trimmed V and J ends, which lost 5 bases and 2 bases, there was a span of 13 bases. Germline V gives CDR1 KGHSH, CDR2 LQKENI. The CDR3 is CASSDRSDTYNEQFF. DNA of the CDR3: TGTGCCAGCTCAGATCGAAGTGACACCTACAATGAGCAGTTCTTC.

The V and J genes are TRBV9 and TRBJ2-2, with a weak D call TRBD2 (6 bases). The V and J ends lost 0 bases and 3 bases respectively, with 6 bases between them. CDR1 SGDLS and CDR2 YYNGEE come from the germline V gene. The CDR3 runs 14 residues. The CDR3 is CASSVGGDTGELFF. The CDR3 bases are TGTGCCAGCAGCGTAGGGGGGGACACCGGGGAGCTGTTTTTT.

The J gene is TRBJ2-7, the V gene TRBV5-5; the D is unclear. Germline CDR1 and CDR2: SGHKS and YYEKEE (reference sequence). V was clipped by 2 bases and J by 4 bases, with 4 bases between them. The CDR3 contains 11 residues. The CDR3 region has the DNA TGTGCCAGCAGCTTCGGGTACGAGCAGTACTTC. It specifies CASSFGYEQYF.

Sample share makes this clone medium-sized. The CDR3 sequence is CASSLVQLGVPYGYTF. The CDR3 coding sequence is TGTGCCAGCAGTTTAGTTCAGTTGGGGGTCCCCTATGGCTACACCTTC. This chain connects TRBV27 to TRBJ1-2, with D perhaps TRBD1 (5 bases). The V end lost 2 bases, the J end lost 4 bases, and 17 bases lay between the germline ends. The CDR3 has 16 residues. The germline CDR1 and CDR2 sequences are MNHEY and SMNVEV (reference sequence).

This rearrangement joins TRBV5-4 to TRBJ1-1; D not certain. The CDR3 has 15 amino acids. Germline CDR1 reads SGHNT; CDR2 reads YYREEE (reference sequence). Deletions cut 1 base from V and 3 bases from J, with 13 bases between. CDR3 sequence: CASSLRGGGDTEAFF. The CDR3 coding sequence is TGTGCCAGCAGCTTGCGGGGAGGTGGAGACACTGAAGCTTTCTTT.

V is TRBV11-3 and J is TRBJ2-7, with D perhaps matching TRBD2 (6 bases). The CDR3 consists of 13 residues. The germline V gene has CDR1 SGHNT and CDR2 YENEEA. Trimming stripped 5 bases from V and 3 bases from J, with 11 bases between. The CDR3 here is CASSIGTVYEQYF. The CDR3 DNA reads TGTGCCAGCAGCATTGGGACTGTCTACGAGCAGTACTTC.

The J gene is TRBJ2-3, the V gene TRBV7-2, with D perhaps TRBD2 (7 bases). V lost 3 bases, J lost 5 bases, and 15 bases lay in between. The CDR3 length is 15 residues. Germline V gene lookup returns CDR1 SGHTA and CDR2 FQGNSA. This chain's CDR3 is CASSLGGPPEDTQYF. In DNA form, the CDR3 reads TGTGCCAGCAGCTTGGGGGGGCCCCCTGAAGATACGCAGTATTTT.

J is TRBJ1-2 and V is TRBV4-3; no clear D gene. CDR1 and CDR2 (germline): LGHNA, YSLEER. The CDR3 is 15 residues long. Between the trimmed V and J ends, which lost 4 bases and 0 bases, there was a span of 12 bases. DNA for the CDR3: TGCGCCAGCAGCCGCCCTGACATGCCTAACTATGGCTACACCTTC. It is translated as CASSRPDMPNYGYTF.

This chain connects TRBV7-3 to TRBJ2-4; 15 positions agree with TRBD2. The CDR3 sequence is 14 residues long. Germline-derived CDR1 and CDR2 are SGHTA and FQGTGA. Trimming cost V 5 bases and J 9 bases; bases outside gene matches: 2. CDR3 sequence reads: CASSTGLAGGIQYF. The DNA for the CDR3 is TGTGCCAGCAGCACGGGACTAGCGGGGGGCATTCAGTACTTC. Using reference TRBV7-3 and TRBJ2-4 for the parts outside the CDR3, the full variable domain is GAGVSQTPSNKVTEKGKYVELRCDPISGHTALYWYRQSLGQGPEFLIYFQGTGAADDSGLPNDRFFAVRPEGSVSTLKIQRTERGDSAVYLCASSTGLAGGIQYFGAGTRLSVL.

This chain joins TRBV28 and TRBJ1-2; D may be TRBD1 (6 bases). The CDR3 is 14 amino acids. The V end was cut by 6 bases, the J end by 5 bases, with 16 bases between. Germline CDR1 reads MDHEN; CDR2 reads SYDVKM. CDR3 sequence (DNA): TGTGCCAGCAGCCGCGTATCAGGGGCATATGGCTACACCTTC. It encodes CASSRVSGAYGYTF.

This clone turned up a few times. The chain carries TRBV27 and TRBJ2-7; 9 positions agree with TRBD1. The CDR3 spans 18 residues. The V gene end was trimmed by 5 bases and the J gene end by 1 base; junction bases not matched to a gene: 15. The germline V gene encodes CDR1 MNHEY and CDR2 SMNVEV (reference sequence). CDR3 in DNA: TGTGCCAGCAGTCCATTCAAACCGGGACAGGGATATTCCTACGAGCAGTACTTC. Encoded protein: CASSPFKPGQGYSYEQYF.

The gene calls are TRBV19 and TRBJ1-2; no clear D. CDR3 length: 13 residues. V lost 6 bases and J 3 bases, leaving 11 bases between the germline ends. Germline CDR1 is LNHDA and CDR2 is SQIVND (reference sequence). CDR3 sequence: CASRPTSDYGYTF. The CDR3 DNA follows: TGTGCCAGTAGGCCGACATCGGACTATGGCTACACCTTC.